This is a list of T cell receptor beta chains from one sample in a study of blood T cell repertoires in COVID-19. The repertoire was sequenced with immunoSEQ multiplex PCR; TCRdb's copy has only in-frame clones and lacks some. The sample holds 200,000 to 250,000 clones, about 80% seen once. The specimen sequenced was peripheral blood. The receptor source for this set is a woman of 80 years or more with COVID-19, enrolled during active disease. CDR3s include the opening cysteine and the closing phenylalanine or tryptophan. Fields, in order: CDR3 protein, CDR3 DNA, V gene, J gene, D gene, clone size. A D gene is named only where the DNA matches it firmly. Clone size is shown for a subset of rows, as once, few, many or a class of expanded clone.

CASSVAGDTDTQYF,TGTGCCAGCAGCGTGGCGGGGGACACAGATACGCAGTATTTT,TRBV9,TRBJ2-3,TRBD2,.
CASSQGTASYEQYF,TGTGCCAGCAGCCAAGGGACAGCGTCCTACGAGCAGTACTTC,TRBV4-2,TRBJ2-7,.,.
CAISATSGRSDTDTQYF,TGTGCCATCAGCGCGACTAGCGGGAGAAGCGACACAGATACGCAGTATTTT,TRBV10-3,TRBJ2-3,TRBD2,once
CASSLDAVSTSEQYF,TGTGCCAGCAGCTTAGACGCGGTTAGCACGTCCGAGCAGTACTTC,TRBV7-2,TRBJ2-7,.,.
CASSDAGTAFNYGYTF,TGTGCCAGCAGTGATGCCGGGACAGCCTTCAACTATGGCTACACCTTC,TRBV25-1,TRBJ1-2,TRBD1,.
CASSQSPGTGYGYTF,TGCGCCAGCAGCCAGTCACCCGGGACAGGGTATGGCTACACCTTC,TRBV4-1,TRBJ1-2,TRBD1,.
CASRGKERWFNNEQFF,TGTGCAAGTCGCGGTAAAGAGCGGTGGTTCAACAATGAGCAGTTCTTC,TRBV12-2,TRBJ2-1,.,.
CASSPSVILNTEAFF,TGTGCCAGCTCACCATCCGTAATTTTGAACACTGAAGCTTTCTTT,TRBV18,TRBJ1-1,.,.
CASSLASDTQYF,TGCGCCAGCAGCTTGGCCTCGGATACGCAGTATTTT,TRBV5-1,TRBJ2-3,.,.
CASSYSKGAGTEAFF,TGTGCCAGCAGTTACTCGAAGGGGGCCGGCACTGAAGCTTTCTTT,TRBV6-2/TRBV6-3,TRBJ1-1,TRBD1,.
CASSLGGGRISTEAFF,TGTGCCAGCAGCTTAGGGGGCGGAAGGATTAGCACTGAAGCTTTCTTT,TRBV7-6,TRBJ1-1,.,.
CASSLGVYGYTF,TGCGCCAGCAGCTTGGGAGTTTATGGCTACACCTTC,TRBV5-1,TRBJ1-2,.,.
CASRNSPNEKLFF,TGTGCCAGCAGAAACAGCCCGAATGAAAAACTGTTTTTT,TRBV27,TRBJ1-4,.,.
CAIAGDWKNTEAFF,TGTGCCATCGCTGGCGACTGGAAGAACACTGAAGCTTTCTTT,TRBV10-3,TRBJ1-1,.,.
CASRTDPNYGYTF,TGCGCCAGCAGAACAGACCCAAACTATGGCTACACCTTC,TRBV5-1,TRBJ1-2,.,.
CASSPHPGQGDTEAFF,TGCGCCAGCAGCCCGCATCCCGGACAGGGGGACACTGAAGCTTTCTTT,TRBV10-1,TRBJ1-1,TRBD1,.
CASSIPTSTYNEQFF,TGTGCCAGCAGTATTCCGACTAGCACCTACAATGAGCAGTTCTTC,TRBV28,TRBJ2-1,TRBD2,.
CASSLGARANQPQHF,TGTGCCAGCAGCTTAGGTGCCAGGGCCAATCAGCCCCAGCATTTT,TRBV7-9,TRBJ1-5,.,.
CASRSPGTGNEQYF,TGTGCCAGCAGGAGCCCAGGGACTGGAAACGAGCAGTACTTC,TRBV6-5,TRBJ2-7,.,.
CASTPGALAKNIQYF,TGTGCCAGCACCCCGGGAGCTCTAGCCAAAAACATTCAGTACTTC,TRBV28,TRBJ2-4,.,.
CASSVGTGLVGASTDTQYF,TGTGCCAGCAGCGTAGGGACAGGGTTGGTGGGTGCTAGCACAGATACGCAGTATTTT,TRBV9,TRBJ2-3,TRBD1,.
CASSQGVGRQSIQYF,TGTGCCAGCAGCCAAGGAGTTGGTCGACAAAGCATTCAGTACTTC,TRBV3-1/TRBV3-2,TRBJ2-4,.,.
CASSEVGDSFGYTF,TGTGCCAGCAGTGAGGTGGGGGACTCTTTTGGCTACACCTTC,TRBV2,TRBJ1-2,.,.
CASSLDQTVEAFF,TGTGCCAGCAGCTTAGATCAGACAGTCGAAGCTTTCTTT,TRBV11-2,TRBJ1-1,.,few
CASSAIFGGVLNEKLFF,TGTGCCAGCAGCGCGATCTTCGGGGGGGTCCTTAATGAAAAACTGTTTTTT,TRBV11-2,TRBJ1-4,.,.
CASSEVPPRENTEAFF,TGTGCCAGCAGTGAAGTCCCGCCCCGAGAGAACACTGAAGCTTTCTTT,TRBV2,TRBJ1-1,.,.
CASFRGGIRNYGYTF,TGTGCCAGCTTTCGGGGGGGGATTCGTAACTATGGCTACACCTTC,TRBV6-5,TRBJ1-2,.,few
CASSLTGVYGYTF,TGTGCCAGCAGTTTAACGGGAGTCTATGGCTACACCTTC,TRBV12-3/TRBV12-4,TRBJ1-2,.,.
CASSPPRSSGGSGNTIYF,TGTGCCAGCTCACCACCGCGGTCATCCGGGGGCTCTGGAAACACCATATATTTT,TRBV18,TRBJ1-3,.,.
CASGPGADYGYTF,TGTGCCAGCGGCCCAGGGGCAGACTATGGCTACACCTTC,TRBV6-5,TRBJ1-2,.,.
CSVRQGKTEAFF,TGCAGCGTTCGACAGGGGAAAACTGAAGCTTTCTTT,TRBV29-1,TRBJ1-1,TRBD1,.
CASSPRDRGSGQPQHF,TGTGCCAGTAGTCCCAGGGACAGGGGATCGGGTCAGCCCCAGCATTTT,TRBV19,TRBJ1-5,TRBD1,once
CASSEAGDYRYEQYF,TGTGCCAGCAGTGAAGCCGGGGACTACCGTTACGAGCAGTACTTC,TRBV6-1,TRBJ2-7,TRBD2,few
CASSLSIDATGAFF,TGTGCCAGCAGCTTGTCCATCGACGCCACAGGGGCTTTCTTT,TRBV7-9,TRBJ1-1,.,.
CASSYEGGTLNTGELFF,TGTGCCAGCAGTTACGAGGGGGGGACACTAAACACCGGGGAGCTGTTTTTT,TRBV6-2/TRBV6-3,TRBJ2-2,.,.
CASSFGGQGSNEQFF,TGTGCCAGCAGCTTTGGAGGACAGGGGTCGAATGAGCAGTTCTTC,TRBV11-3,TRBJ2-1,TRBD1,.